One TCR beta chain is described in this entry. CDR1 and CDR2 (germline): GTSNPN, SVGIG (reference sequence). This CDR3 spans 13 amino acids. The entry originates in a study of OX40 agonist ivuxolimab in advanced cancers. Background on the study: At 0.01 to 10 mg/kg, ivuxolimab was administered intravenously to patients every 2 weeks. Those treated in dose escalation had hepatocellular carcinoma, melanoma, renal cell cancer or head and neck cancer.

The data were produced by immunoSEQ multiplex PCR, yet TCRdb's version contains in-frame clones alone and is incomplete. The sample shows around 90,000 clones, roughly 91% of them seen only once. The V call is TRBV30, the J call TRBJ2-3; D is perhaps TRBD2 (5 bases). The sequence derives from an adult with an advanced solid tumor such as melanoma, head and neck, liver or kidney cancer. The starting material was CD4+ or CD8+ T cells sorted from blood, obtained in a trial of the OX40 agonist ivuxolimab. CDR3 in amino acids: CAGNRRGTDTQYF. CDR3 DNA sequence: TGTGCTGGAAACCGGCGCGGGACAGATACGCAGTATTTT.